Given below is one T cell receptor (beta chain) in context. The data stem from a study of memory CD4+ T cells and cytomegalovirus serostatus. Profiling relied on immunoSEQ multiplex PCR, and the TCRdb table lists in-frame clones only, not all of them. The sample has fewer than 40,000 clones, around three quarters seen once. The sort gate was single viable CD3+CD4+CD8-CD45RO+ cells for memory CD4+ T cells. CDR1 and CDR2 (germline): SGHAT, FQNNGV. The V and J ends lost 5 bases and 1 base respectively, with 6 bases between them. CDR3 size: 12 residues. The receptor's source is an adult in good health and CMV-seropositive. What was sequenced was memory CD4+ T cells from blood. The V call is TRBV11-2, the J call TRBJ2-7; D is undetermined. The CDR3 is CASSAWSYEQYF. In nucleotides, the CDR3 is TGTGCCAGCAGCGCTTGGTCCTACGAGCAGTACTTC. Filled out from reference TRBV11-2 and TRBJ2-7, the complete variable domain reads EAGVAQSPRYKIIEKRQSVAFWCNPISGHATLYWYQQILGQGPKLLIQFQNNGVVDDSQLPKDRFSAERLKGVDSTLKIQPAKLEDSAVYLCASSAWSYEQYFGPGTRLTVT.